These 20 T cell receptor beta chains share one sample of origin, sequenced in a study of beta chain features in type 1 diabetes. Every bit of the isolated RNA underwent reverse transcription, so sequencing read expressed TCRB transcripts. The table came from immunoSEQ multiplex PCR; TCRdb's copy has only in-frame clones and leaves some out. The data show fewer than 650,000 clones, roughly a sixth seen once. The source material was naive CD4+ T cells from blood. The receptors were gathered from a man aged 18-30 years in good health.

The rearrangement joins TRBV7-2 to TRBJ1-2, with 8 bases that match TRBD1. Germline V gives CDR1 SGHTA, CDR2 FQGNSA. Trimming cost V 0 bases and J 4 bases; bases outside gene matches: 1. The CDR3 length is 14 residues. CDR3 nucleotides: TGTGCCAGCAGCTTAGCGGGACAGGTCTATGGCTACACCTTC. Encoded protein: CASSLAGQVYGYTF.

This clone was counted only a few times. This chain joins TRBV10-3 and TRBJ2-2, with 9 nucleotides matching TRBD1. CDR3 length: 16 residues. Per germline, CDR1 ENHRY and CDR2 SYGVKD. V shed 0 bases, J shed 5 bases, and the junction held 4 bases outside the gene matches. CDR3 in amino acids: CAISESGQGKTGELFF. CDR3 coding DNA: TGTGCCATCAGTGAGTCAGGACAGGGGAAGACCGGGGAGCTGTTTTTT.

This rearrangement joins TRBV4-3 to TRBJ2-4; no reliable D call. The CDR3 covers 13 residues. Trimming cost V 3 bases and J 2 bases, with 5 bases left between them. Germline V lookup: CDR1 LGHNA, CDR2 YSLEER. This chain's CDR3 is CASSQDSKNIQYF. CDR3 sequence (DNA): TGCGCCAGCAGCCAGGATTCCAAAAACATTCAGTACTTC.

This chain joins TRBV4-3 and TRBJ2-3, with TRBD1 matching 8 bases. CDR1 is LGHNA and CDR2 is YSLEER in the germline V gene. The CDR3 covers 15 residues. J was trimmed by 6 bases and V by 1 base; bases with no gene match: 6. The DNA of the CDR3 is TGCGCCAGCAGCCAAGTCCAGGGGGCTAGGGATACGCAGTATTTT. This gives the protein CASSQVQGARDTQYF.

The rearrangement links TRBV5-4 to TRBJ2-3; 8 positions match TRBD2. J gave up 1 base and V 2 bases, and 6 bases lay outside the gene matches. Germline lookup yields CDR1 SGHNT and CDR2 YYREEE (reference sequence). This CDR3 region has 16 residues. CDR3 sequence: CASSFQPTSGTDTQYF. The CDR3 DNA is TGTGCCAGCAGCTTTCAACCGACTAGCGGCACAGATACGCAGTATTTT. Full variable domain (remainder filled in from reference TRBV5-4 and TRBJ2-3): ETGVTQSPTHLIKTRGQQVTLRCSSQSGHNTVSWYQQALGQGPQFIFQYYREEENGRGNFPPRFSGLQFPNYSSELNVNALELDDSALYLCASSFQPTSGTDTQYFGPGTRLTVL.

The chain employs TRBV7-6 and TRBJ2-7; no clear D gene. This CDR3 has 18 residues. Germline loops: CDR1 SGHVS, CDR2 FNYEAQ. Trimming cost V 5 bases and J 1 base, with 24 bases left between them. CDR3 protein: CASSPHYGGVTLSYEQYF. The DNA of the CDR3 is TGTGCCAGCAGCCCCCATTACGGTGGGGTTACCCTTTCCTACGAGCAGTACTTC.

This clone has only a few counts. The genes are TRBV7-9 and TRBJ2-7; D is ambiguous. CDR3 size: 12 residues. Trimming stripped 5 bases from V and 6 bases from J, with 11 bases between. CDR1 is SEHNR and CDR2 is FQNEAQ in the germline V gene (reference sequence). CDR3 in amino acids: CASSPTPFEQYF. CDR3 coding DNA: TGTGCCAGCAGCCCGACTCCCTTCGAGCAGTACTTC.

This clone was detected a few times. The V and J genes are TRBV15 and TRBJ1-2; D gene uncertain. CDR3 length: 15 residues. The V and J ends lost 0 bases and 3 bases respectively, with 11 bases between them. Germline V gene sequence: CDR1 LNHNV, CDR2 YYDKDF (reference sequence). CDR3 nucleotides: TGTGCCACCAGCAGAGATCAAGGAGTTGACTATGGCTACACCTTC. Its translation is CATSRDQGVDYGYTF.

V gene TRBV5-1 combines with J gene TRBJ2-7; TRBD1 matches 7 bases. Unmatched junction bases numbered 6, after V lost 4 bases and J lost 2 bases. Per the germline V gene, CDR1 is SGHRS and CDR2 is YFSETQ. This CDR3 is built from 14 residues. The CDR3 DNA sequence: TGCGCCAGCAGCATTGACAGGGCCGCCTACGAGCAGTACTTC. Translated: CASSIDRAAYEQYF.

The chain combines TRBV6-1 with TRBJ1-2; 7 bases fit TRBD1. V shed 6 bases, J shed 4 bases, and the junction held 8 bases outside the gene matches. The CDR3 is 14 amino acids. Germline V gene data show CDR1 as MNHNS and CDR2 as SASEGT. CDR3 protein: CASRGGQGVYGYTF. CDR3 nucleotide sequence: TGTGCCAGCAGAGGAGGGCAGGGGGTCTATGGCTACACCTTC.

The V call is TRBV13, the J call TRBJ2-3, with unresolved D. The germline V gene has CDR1 PRHDT and CDR2 FYEKMQ (reference sequence). This CDR3 has 16 residues. V gave up 1 base and J gave up 4 bases, with 15 bases separating them. CDR3 residues: CASSLVVGRVSDTQYF. The CDR3 bases are TGTGCCAGCAGCTTAGTGGTGGGTCGGGTTTCAGATACGCAGTATTTT.

This rearrangement joins TRBV4-1 to TRBJ1-2; a weak D match, TRBD1 (6 bases). V lost 4 bases and J lost 0, with 21 bases in between. The CDR3 extends over 18 amino acids. Germline-derived CDR1 and CDR2 are MGHRA and YSYEKL. The CDR3 DNA reads as TGCGCCAGCAGCCGCTGGGTGCAGGGGCGCACCCCTAACTATGGCTACACCTTC. Its translation: CASSRWVQGRTPNYGYTF.

This clone showed up just a few times. This chain joins TRBV5-1 and TRBJ2-7; 7 bases map to TRBD1. Trimming took 3 bases from V and 2 from J; bases not matched to a gene: 2. The CDR3 totals 13 residues. Looked up from germline, CDR1 is SGHRS and CDR2 is YFSETQ. Written as DNA, the CDR3 is TGCGCCAGCAGCTGGGACAGAGCCTACGAGCAGTACTTC. Amino acids: CASSWDRAYEQYF.

This clone was seen a few times. The genes are TRBV28 and TRBJ1-2; 10 nucleotides align to TRBD1. Unmatched junction bases numbered 5, after V lost 6 bases and J lost 4 bases. Per the germline V gene, CDR1 is MDHEN and CDR2 is SYDVKM. This CDR3 region has 14 residues. CDR3 sequence: CASSKTGGGYGYTF. CDR3 sequence (DNA): TGTGCCAGCAGCAAGACAGGGGGCGGCTATGGCTACACCTTC.

This clone was seen a handful of times. DNA of the CDR3: TGCGCCAGCAGCCCATTACAGGGACCTGAAGCTTTCTTT. Amino acids: CASSPLQGPEAFF. The rearrangement joins TRBV5-1 to TRBJ1-1, with D possibly being TRBD1 (6 bases). V dropped 4 bases and J dropped 6 bases, with 13 bases sitting between them. Germline CDR1 and CDR2: SGHRS and YFSETQ. The CDR3 has 13 amino acids.

The chain is built from TRBV20-1 and TRBJ1-5, with unresolved D. V lost 6 bases and J 4 bases, leaving 7 bases between the germline ends. The germline gives CDR1 DFQATT, CDR2 SNEGSKA (reference sequence). This CDR3 has 11 amino acids. CDR3 nucleotide sequence: TGCAGTGCCGAAGATAATCAGCCCCAGCATTTT. Amino acid sequence: CSAEDNQPQHF.

The chain uses TRBV18 and TRBJ2-7; the match to TRBD1 covers 7 bases. V was pared by 4 bases and J by 5 bases, with 8 bases of the junction left unmatched. This CDR3 comprises 14 residues. CDR1 and CDR2 (germline): KGHSH, LQKENI. CDR3 in DNA: TGTGCCAGCTCACAGGCCGGGACAGCACACGAGCAGTACTTC. Translating gives CASSQAGTAHEQYF. The full variable domain, completed using reference TRBV18 and TRBJ2-7, is NAGVMQNPRHLVRRRGQEARLRCSPMKGHSHVYWYRQLPEEGLKFMVYLQKENIIDESGMPKERFSAEFPKEGPSILRIQQVVRGDSAAYFCASSQAGTAHEQYFGPGTRLTVT.

The CDR3 sequence is CASSSLGGRGGYTF. Here the CDR3 DNA reads TGTGCCAGCAGTAGTCTGGGGGGAAGAGGTGGCTACACCTTC. The rearrangement joins TRBV28 to TRBJ1-2; D may be TRBD1 (5 bases). The CDR3 consists of 14 residues. With 5 bases removed from V and 7 bases from J, the gap between germline ends came to 17 bases. Per the germline V gene, CDR1 is MDHEN and CDR2 is SYDVKM.

This clone was recorded a few times. V and J are TRBV9 and TRBJ2-7; 7 nucleotides align to TRBD2. Losses at the gene ends were 4 bases for V and 2 bases for J; bases not matched to a gene: 9. Germline CDR1 SGDLS, CDR2 YYNGEE. This CDR3 spans 15 amino acids. The CDR3 is CASSLSGSAPYEQYF. CDR3 bases: TGTGCCAGCAGCCTTAGCGGGTCAGCGCCCTACGAGCAGTACTTC. Looking up the rest from reference TRBV9 and TRBJ2-7 gives the full variable domain: DSGVTQTPKHLITATGQRVTLRCSPRSGDLSVYWYQQSLDQGLQFLIQYYNGEERAKGNILERFSAQQFPDLHSELNLSSLELGDSALYFCASSLSGSAPYEQYFGPGTRLTVT.

This clone appeared a few times. CDR3 region: CASNSAGPSGVYEQYF. The DNA for the CDR3 is TGTGCCAGCAACTCAGCGGGACCTTCGGGAGTCTACGAGCAGTACTTC. This chain joins TRBV7-7 and TRBJ2-7; 7 nucleotides line up with TRBD2. Germline V lookup: CDR1 SSHAT, CDR2 FNYEAQ (reference sequence). The V segment lost 7 bases and the J segment 3 bases; nucleotides outside the gene matches: 15. The CDR3 spans 16 residues.